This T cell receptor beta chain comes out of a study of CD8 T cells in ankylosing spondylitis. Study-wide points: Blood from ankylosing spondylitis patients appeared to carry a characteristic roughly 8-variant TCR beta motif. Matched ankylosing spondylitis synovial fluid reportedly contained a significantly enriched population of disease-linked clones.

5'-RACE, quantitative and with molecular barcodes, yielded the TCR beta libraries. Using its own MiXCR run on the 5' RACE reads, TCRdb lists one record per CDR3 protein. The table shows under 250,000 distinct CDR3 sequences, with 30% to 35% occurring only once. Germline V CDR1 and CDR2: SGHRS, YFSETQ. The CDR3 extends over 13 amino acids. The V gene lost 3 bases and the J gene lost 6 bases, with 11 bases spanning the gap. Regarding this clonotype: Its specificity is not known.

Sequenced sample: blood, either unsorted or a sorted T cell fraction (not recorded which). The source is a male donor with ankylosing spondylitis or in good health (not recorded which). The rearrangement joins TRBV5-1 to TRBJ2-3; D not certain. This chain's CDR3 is CASSSRSDDTQYF. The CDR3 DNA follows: TGCGCCAGCAGCTCGCGTTCGGACGATACGCAGTATTTT.